One sample yielded the 24 T cell receptor beta chains listed below, sequenced in a study of blood T cell repertoires in COVID-19. The table came from immunoSEQ multiplex PCR; TCRdb's copy has only in-frame clones and leaves some out. This table holds 270,000 or so clones, 85% to 95% found once. The sequenced material came from PBMCs or T cells enriched from blood (not recorded which). The receptors originated from a man in his forties who had been exposed to COVID-19.

This chain joins TRBV27 and TRBJ2-3; D is unclear. CDR3 length: 13 residues. V lost 2 bases and J 5 bases, leaving 8 bases between the germline ends. Germline-derived CDR1 and CDR2 are MNHEY and SMNVEV (reference sequence). The CDR3 loop is CASSLRERDTQYF. The DNA for the CDR3 is TGTGCCAGCAGTTTACGAGAGAGAGATACGCAGTATTTT.

The chain uses TRBV7-9 and TRBJ2-2, with D uncertain. Trimming cost V 4 bases and J 0 bases, with 15 bases left between them. CDR1 SEHNR and CDR2 FQNEAQ come from the germline V gene (reference sequence). The CDR3 has 17 residues. CDR3 in amino acids: CASSSDPRSANTGELFF. The DNA of the CDR3 is TGTGCCAGCAGCTCGGATCCGCGGAGTGCGAACACCGGGGAGCTGTTTTTT. The full variable domain, its missing parts supplied by reference TRBV7-9 and TRBJ2-2, is DTGVSQNPRHKITKRGQNVTFRCDPISEHNRLYWYRQTLGQGPEFLTYFQNEAQLEKSRLLSDRFSAERPKGSFSTLEIQRTEQGDSAMYLCASSSDPRSANTGELFFGEGSRLTVL.

This clone has just one count. The rearrangement joins TRBV6-5 to TRBJ1-3; 7 positions match TRBD1. The CDR3 contains 15 residues. Germline V gives CDR1 MNHEY, CDR2 SVGAGI. The J segment lost 4 bases and the V segment lost 0 bases, leaving 3 bases of the junction unmatched. For the CDR3, the DNA is TGTGCCAGCAGTTACTCTTCAGGGGGAGGAAACACCATATATTTT. Amino acid sequence: CASSYSSGGGNTIYF.

V usage is TRBV6-5 and J usage is TRBJ1-2; no reliable D call. This CDR3 region has 14 residues. Germline lookup yields CDR1 MNHEY and CDR2 SVGAGI. Deletions cut 2 bases from V and 2 bases from J, with 9 bases between. The CDR3 DNA reads as TGTGCCAGCAGTTACAACCAGATCAACTATGGCTACACCTTC. Protein product: CASSYNQINYGYTF.

The V and J genes are TRBV5-4 and TRBJ2-2; the match to TRBD2 covers 11 bases. The CDR3 is 15 residues long. Looked up from germline, CDR1 is SGHNT and CDR2 is YYREEE (reference sequence). The junction had 3 bases not matched to a gene; V was cut back by 4 bases and J by 4 bases. DNA for the CDR3: TGTGCCAGCAGCACTAGCGGGAGAGGCACCGGGGAGCTGTTTTTT. Its translation: CASSTSGRGTGELFF.

This sequence joins TRBV7-7 and TRBJ1-4; D call uncertain. The CDR3 contains 15 residues. V dropped 6 bases and J dropped 4 bases, with 15 bases sitting between them. Germline-derived CDR1 and CDR2 are SSHAT and FNYEAQ (reference sequence). CDR3 coding DNA: TGTGCCAGCAGTCCCCCCGCAGGCCTTAATGAAAAACTGTTTTTT. Protein product: CASSPPAGLNEKLFF. Drawing the rest from reference TRBV7-7 and TRBJ1-4, the complete variable domain is GAGVSQSPRYKVTKRGQDVTLRCDPISSHATLYWYQQALGQGPEFLTYFNYEAQPDKSGLPSDRFSAERPEGSISTLTIQRTEQRDSAMYRCASSPPAGLNEKLFFGSGTQLSVL.

The chain has TRBV4-1 and TRBJ2-4; 11 bases map to TRBD2. The CDR3 sequence is 18 residues long. V dropped 3 bases and J dropped 0; count of bases not matched to a gene: 7. Germline values: CDR1 MGHRA, CDR2 YSYEKL. DNA for the CDR3: TGCGCCAGCAGCCACTACGGACTAGCGGGTCTAGCCAAAAACATTCAGTACTTC. It specifies CASSHYGLAGLAKNIQYF.

The V and J genes are TRBV5-3 and TRBJ2-5, with D possibly being TRBD2 (6 bases). TRBV5-3 is assigned to the ORF class and has an uncertain function. The CDR3 sequence is 16 residues long. V was clipped by 3 bases and J by 2 bases, with 17 bases between them. The CDR3 nucleotides are TGTGCCAGAAGCTCAGGTCCGCGGGAAGATCAAGAGACCCAGTACTTC. It is translated as CARSSGPREDQETQYF.

V gene TRBV7-2 combines with J gene TRBJ1-2; weak D call: TRBD1 (5 bases). V was trimmed by 5 bases and J by 4 bases, leaving 14 bases between them. The V gene's germline CDR1 is SGHTA and CDR2 FQGNSA. The CDR3 extends over 14 amino acids. CDR3 DNA: TGTGCCAGCAGCGATTGGGGACTCAGCTATGGCTACACCTTC. It yields the protein CASSDWGLSYGYTF.

V is TRBV5-6 and J is TRBJ2-7, with D possibly being TRBD2 (5 bases). The germline V gene encodes CDR1 SGHDT and CDR2 YYEEEE. The CDR3 runs to 15 residues. The germline V and J ends were trimmed by 1 base and 0 bases, with 11 bases remaining between them. The CDR3 region is CASSLWERSSYEQYF. DNA for the CDR3: TGTGCCAGCAGCTTGTGGGAGCGGAGCTCCTACGAGCAGTACTTC.

A few counts support this clone. This chain uses TRBV2 with TRBJ2-3; 7 nucleotides line up with TRBD1. Germline CDR1 SNHLY, CDR2 FYNNEI. The V and J ends lost 6 bases and 0 bases, in that order; junction bases with no gene match: 6. The length of the CDR3 is 15 residues. The CDR3 reads CASSEQGSSTDTQYF. The CDR3 DNA reads TGTGCCAGCAGCGAACAGGGGTCTAGCACAGATACGCAGTATTTT.

V is TRBV6-2 or TRBV6-3 and J is TRBJ1-5, with a weak D call TRBD1 (6 bases). Trimming removed 5 bases from V and 3 bases from J, with 17 bases in between. The germline V gene encodes CDR1 MNHEY and CDR2 SVGEGT. The length of the CDR3 is 16 residues. The CDR3 region is CASSHLRGTTNQPQHF. Here the CDR3 DNA reads TGTGCCAGCAGTCATCTCCGAGGGACAACCAATCAGCCCCAGCATTTT.

The chain joins TRBV7-2 to TRBJ2-1; 7 nucleotides line up with TRBD2. Germline CDR1 and CDR2: SGHTA and FQGNSA. The CDR3 is made up of 16 amino acids. J gave up 0 bases and V 1 base, and 3 bases lay outside the gene matches. The CDR3 reads CASSLVGGSSYNEQFF. In nucleotides, the CDR3 is TGTGCCAGCAGCTTAGTTGGCGGGAGCTCCTACAATGAGCAGTTCTTC. The full variable domain, rest sourced from reference TRBV7-2 and TRBJ2-1, is GAGVSQSPSNKVTEKGKDVELRCDPISGHTALYWYRQSLGQGLEFLIYFQGNSAPDKSGLPSDRFSAERTGGSVSTLTIQRTQQEDSAVYLCASSLVGGSSYNEQFFGPGTRLTVL.

The chain links TRBV13 to TRBJ1-1; D possibly corresponds to TRBD1 (6 bases). The CDR3 has 16 amino acids. Trimming left V 0 bases short and J 4 bases short, with 15 bases between. Germline V lookup: CDR1 PRHDT, CDR2 FYEKMQ (reference sequence). The CDR3 DNA follows: TGTGCCAGCAGCTTAGGCGGGGGGCTGGGCGGCACTGAAGCTTTCTTT. Protein sequence: CASSLGGGLGGTEAFF. The full variable domain, in which reference TRBV13 and TRBJ1-1 provide the parts outside the CDR3, is AAGVIQSPRHLIKEKRETATLKCYPIPRHDTVYWYQQGPGQDPQFLISFYEKMQSDKGSIPDRFSAQQFSDYHSELNMSSLELGDSALYFCASSLGGGLGGTEAFFGQGTRLTVV.

This clone was observed once. The chain links TRBV19 to TRBJ2-1, with 8 bases that match TRBD2. The CDR3 has 15 residues. The ends lost 3 bases at V and 0 bases at J; junction bases unmatched: 1. Germline V gives CDR1 LNHDA, CDR2 SQIVND (reference sequence). In DNA form, the CDR3 reads TGTGCCAGTAGTATGGGGACTAGCTCCTACAATGAGCAGTTCTTC. Protein sequence: CASSMGTSSYNEQFF.

This clone was found once. The gene calls are TRBV18 and TRBJ2-5; 8 bases are a match to TRBD1. CDR1 is KGHSH, CDR2 LQKENI, per germline. V shed 4 bases and J 4 bases; nucleotides not matched to a gene: 2. The CDR3 is made up of 13 amino acids. Here the CDR3 reads CASSRGTGETQYF. The CDR3 DNA follows: TGTGCCAGCTCACGTGGGACAGGAGAGACCCAGTACTTC.

This clone has just one count. The sample contains more than one DNA sequence encoding this CDR3. This sequence joins TRBV5-1 and TRBJ2-2, with 8 nucleotides matching TRBD1. Germline trimming cut 1 base from V and 4 bases from J; bases unmatched to any gene: 0. The CDR3 is 14 amino acids. Germline values: CDR1 SGHRS, CDR2 YFSETQ. CDR3 residues: CASSLTGGTGELFF. The CDR3 DNA is TGCGCCAGCAGCTTGACAGGGGGCACCGGGGAGCTGTTTTTT.

A single count supports this clone. The gene calls are TRBV18 and TRBJ1-1, with 9 bases aligning to TRBD1. The CDR3 loop spans 16 amino acids. J gave up 5 bases and V 0 bases, and 7 bases lay outside the gene matches. The germline V gene encodes CDR1 KGHSH and CDR2 LQKENI. This CDR3 is CASSPPLLQGATEAFF. The DNA of the CDR3 is TGTGCCAGCTCACCACCGTTATTACAGGGGGCGACTGAAGCTTTCTTT.

V gene TRBV29-1 combines with J gene TRBJ1-1; D is possibly TRBD1 (5 bases). The CDR3 is 13 amino acids. Trimming took 3 bases from V and 5 from J, leaving 13 bases between them. Germline V gene sequence: CDR1 SQVTM, CDR2 ANQGSEA. For the CDR3, the DNA is TGCAGCGTTGAGTATCAATCAGGGACTGAAGCTTTCTTT. This translates into CSVEYQSGTEAFF.

This clone was seen only a few times. The chain links TRBV6-1 to TRBJ2-1, with 8 bases identical to TRBD2. V lost 0 bases, J lost 8 bases, and 9 bases stayed unmatched. CDR1 and CDR2 from the germline V gene are MNHNS and SASEGT. The CDR3 length is 16 residues. The CDR3 is CASSEAVGRVVDEQFF. For the CDR3, the DNA is TGTGCCAGCAGTGAAGCTGTCGGGAGGGTTGTGGATGAGCAGTTCTTC.

The CDR3 DNA is TGTGCCAGCAGCTTGTTGGGACAGCAGAACACTGAAGCTTTCTTT. Its translation is CASSLLGQQNTEAFF. V is TRBV5-6 and J is TRBJ1-1; 7 positions agree with TRBD1. The V gene's germline CDR1 is SGHDT and CDR2 YYEEEE. Germline trimming cut 1 base from V and 1 base from J; bases unmatched to any gene: 4. CDR3 length: 15 amino acids.

The V and J genes are TRBV14 and TRBJ1-2, with unresolved D. V was cut by 2 bases and J by 3 bases, with 13 bases left in between. CDR1 is SGHDN, CDR2 FVKESK, per germline. CDR3 length: 15 amino acids. For the CDR3, the DNA is TGTGCCAGCAGCCAATCACTAGGACTGGACTATGGCTACACCTTC. Amino acids: CASSQSLGLDYGYTF.

The genes are TRBV3-1 (or the pseudogene TRBV3-2) and TRBJ2-3, with 9 bases that match TRBD1. Germline V gene lookup returns CDR1 LGHDT and CDR2 YNNKEL (reference sequence). J gave up 4 bases and V 1 base, and 3 bases lay outside the gene matches. The CDR3 spans 15 residues. The chain's CDR3 is CASSQGTGVADTQYF. CDR3 nucleotides: TGTGCCAGCAGCCAAGGGACAGGGGTTGCAGATACGCAGTATTTT.

This chain connects TRBV29-1 to TRBJ2-2, with D maybe TRBD2 (5 bases). CDR3 length: 12 residues. Trimming cost V 5 bases and J 6 bases, with 10 bases left between them. Germline CDR1 SQVTM, CDR2 ANQGSEA. The CDR3 region has the DNA TGCAGCGTTTGGTCCGGGGCCGGGGAGCTGTTTTTT. Encoded protein: CSVWSGAGELFF.